A selection of T cell receptor beta chains follows, all from one sample in a study of blood T cell repertoires in COVID-19. The data were produced by immunoSEQ multiplex PCR, yet TCRdb's version contains in-frame clones alone and is incomplete. The sample lists approximately 210,000 clones, around 86% occurring once. Specimen: peripheral blood. Source of these receptors: a man aged 45 to 65 with COVID-19, enrolled during active disease. Both conserved end residues are part of each CDR3. The D gene is left open where the match is weak. For some rows the clone size is stated as once, few or many, or as a class when expanded; others skip it.

v_gene	abundance	j_gene	d_gene	CDR3aa	CDR3nt
TRBV28	.	TRBJ1-1	.	CASSLETNTEAFF	TGTGCCAGCAGTTTGGAGACCAACACTGAAGCTTTCTTT
TRBV6-2/TRBV6-3	.	TRBJ2-7	.	CATNPHQNGGYEQYF	TGTGCCACCAACCCTCACCAGAACGGGGGCTACGAGCAGTACTTC
TRBV9	.	TRBJ2-7	TRBD1	CASSAFQGTGGDEQYF	TGTGCCAGCAGCGCCTTCCAGGGGACAGGGGGCGACGAGCAGTACTTC
TRBV27	.	TRBJ2-5	TRBD1	CASSLQDRVDQYF	TGTGCCAGCAGTTTACAGGACAGGGTTGACCAGTACTTC
TRBV5-1	.	TRBJ1-5	.	CASSLGGYSNQPQHF	TGCGCCAGCAGCTTGGGAGGGTATAGCAATCAGCCCCAGCATTTT
TRBV12-3/TRBV12-4	.	TRBJ2-7	.	CASSLLRATEQYF	TGTGCCAGCAGTTTATTGCGAGCCACCGAGCAGTACTTC
TRBV6-5	.	TRBJ2-7	.	CASRTNGAGDNEQYF	TGTGCCAGCAGGACAAACGGGGCAGGGGATAACGAGCAGTACTTC
TRBV29-1	few	TRBJ2-3	.	CSVLRPSTDTQYF	TGCAGCGTTCTGCGCCCTAGCACAGATACGCAGTATTTT
TRBV25-1	.	TRBJ2-7	.	CASSESGTSGEQYF	TGTGCCAGCAGTGAATCAGGCACCTCCGGCGAGCAGTACTTC
TRBV5-1	.	TRBJ2-7	TRBD2	CASSSASGRYEQYF	TGCGCCAGCAGCTCCGCTAGCGGACGGTACGAGCAGTACTTC
TRBV12-5	.	TRBJ1-4	.	CASGPQGLSTNEKLFF	TGTGCTAGTGGTCCTCAGGGACTCTCAACTAATGAAAAACTGTTTTTT
TRBV23-1	.	TRBJ2-7	TRBD2	CASSQLLAGGLIEQYF	TGCGCCAGCAGTCAATTACTAGCGGGAGGATTGATCGAGCAGTACTTC
TRBV3-1/TRBV3-2	.	TRBJ2-1	TRBD1	CASSQATGGSYNEQFF	TGTGCCAGCAGCCAAGCTACAGGGGGCTCCTACAATGAGCAGTTCTTC
TRBV10-3	.	TRBJ2-5	TRBD2	CAIGPPSGGAGETQYF	TGTGCCATCGGTCCCCCTAGCGGGGGGGCGGGGGAGACCCAGTACTTC
TRBV15	.	TRBJ2-7	TRBD2	CATSRGGASGLYEQYF	TGTGCCACCAGCAGAGGAGGTGCTAGCGGGCTCTACGAGCAGTACTTC
TRBV6-1	.	TRBJ2-6	TRBD1	CASSDQGVYGANVLTF	TGTGCCAGCAGTGATCAGGGGGTATACGGGGCCAACGTCCTGACTTTC